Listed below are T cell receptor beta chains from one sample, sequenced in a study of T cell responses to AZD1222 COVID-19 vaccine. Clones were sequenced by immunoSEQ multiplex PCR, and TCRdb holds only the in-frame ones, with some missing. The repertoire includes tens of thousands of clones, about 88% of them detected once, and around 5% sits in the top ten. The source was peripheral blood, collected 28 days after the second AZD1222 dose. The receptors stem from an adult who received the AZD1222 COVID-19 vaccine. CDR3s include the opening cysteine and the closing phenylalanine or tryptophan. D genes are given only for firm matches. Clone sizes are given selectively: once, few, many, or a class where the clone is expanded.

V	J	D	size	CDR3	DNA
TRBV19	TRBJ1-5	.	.	CASSIDLFGLYQPQHF	TGTGCCAGTAGTATAGATCTATTCGGACTTTATCAGCCCCAGCATTTT
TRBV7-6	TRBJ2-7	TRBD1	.	CASSLEGSGTGRDEQYF	TGTGCCAGCAGCTTAGAAGGGTCGGGGACAGGGCGCGACGAGCAGTACTTC
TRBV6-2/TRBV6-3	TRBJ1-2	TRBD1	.	CASSPGQGPQGYTF	TGTGCCAGCAGCCCCGGACAGGGCCCGCAGGGCTACACCTTC
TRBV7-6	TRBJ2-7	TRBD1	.	CASSLVGGAFYEQYF	TGTGCCAGCAGCTTAGTAGGGGGCGCATTCTACGAGCAGTACTTC
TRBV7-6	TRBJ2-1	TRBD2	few	CASRLSGGGGRNEQFF	TGTGCCAGCAGGCTTTCGGGCGGGGGGGGAAGGAATGAGCAGTTCTTC
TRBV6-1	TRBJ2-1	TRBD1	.	CASSEAPGTGGIDEQFF	TGTGCCAGCAGTGAAGCGCCCGGGACAGGGGGTATCGATGAGCAGTTCTTC
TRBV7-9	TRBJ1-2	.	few	CASSLGREAYGYTF	TGTGCCAGCAGCTTAGGTCGGGAGGCCTATGGCTACACCTTC
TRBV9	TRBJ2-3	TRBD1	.	CASSATGTGSTDTQYF	TGTGCCAGCAGCGCCACAGGGACAGGGAGCACAGATACGCAGTATTTT
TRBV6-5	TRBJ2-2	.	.	CASSPPGVRRGELFF	TGTGCCAGCAGCCCACCGGGAGTAAGGAGGGGGGAGCTGTTTTTT
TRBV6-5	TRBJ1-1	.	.	CASKRDDRMNTEAFF	TGTGCCAGCAAAAGGGACGACAGGATGAACACTGAAGCTTTCTTT
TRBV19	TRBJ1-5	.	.	CASSKLGAGASQPQHF	TGTGCCAGTAGTAAACTCGGGGCAGGGGCATCGCAGCCCCAGCATTTT
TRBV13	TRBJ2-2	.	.	CASSYREIGELFF	TGTGCCAGCAGCTATAGAGAGATCGGGGAGCTGTTTTTT
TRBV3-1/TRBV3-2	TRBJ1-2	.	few	CASSALGGGYTF	TGTGCCAGCAGCGCACTCGGCGGTGGCTACACCTTC
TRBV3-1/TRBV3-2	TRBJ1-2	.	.	CASSQDVRVSGYTF	TGTGCCAGCAGCCAAGATGTCAGGGTGTCGGGCTACACCTTC
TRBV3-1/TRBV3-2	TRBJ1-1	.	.	CASSQAGARTEAFF	TGTGCCAGCAGCCAAGCAGGGGCGCGAACTGAAGCTTTCTTT
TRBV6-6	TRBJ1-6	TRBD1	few	CASSHEWTGAFSSYNSPLHF	TGTGCCAGCAGCCACGAGTGGACAGGGGCGTTTAGCTCCTATAATTCACCCCTCCACTTT
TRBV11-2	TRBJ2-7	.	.	CASSPPSGSYEQYF	TGTGCCAGCAGCCCCCCCTCGGGCTCCTACGAGCAGTACTTC
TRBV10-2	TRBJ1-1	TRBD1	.	CASSEPGQGLTEAFF	TGCGCCAGCAGTGAACCGGGACAGGGGTTAACTGAAGCTTTCTTT
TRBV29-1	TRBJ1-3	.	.	CSVGGGVGNTIYF	TGCAGCGTTGGAGGGGGGGTCGGAAACACCATATATTTT
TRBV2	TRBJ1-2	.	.	CASTSNQMGNGYTF	TGTGCCAGCACTTCGAACCAGATGGGGAATGGCTACACCTTC
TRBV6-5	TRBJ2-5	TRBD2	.	CATLGAGGQETQYF	TGTGCCACCCTGGGAGCGGGGGGCCAAGAGACCCAGTACTTC
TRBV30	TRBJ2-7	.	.	CARSEGDEQYF	TGTGCCCGGAGTGAAGGAGACGAGCAGTACTTC
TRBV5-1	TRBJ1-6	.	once	CASSLVDSLNSPLHF	TGCGCCAGCAGCTTGGTGGACAGCTTAAATTCACCCCTCCACTTT
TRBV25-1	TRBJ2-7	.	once	CASSPGTIRRQYF	TGTGCCAGCAGTCCCGGGACCATAAGACGGCAGTACTTC
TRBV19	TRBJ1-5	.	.	CASSIDYPVFDQPQHF	TGTGCCAGTAGTATAGACTATCCGGTCTTCGATCAGCCCCAGCATTTT
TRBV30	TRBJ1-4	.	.	CAWSVYEKLFF	TGTGCCTGGAGTGTATATGAAAAACTGTTTTTT
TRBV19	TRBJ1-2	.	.	CASRSDLGMDYGYTF	TGTGCCAGCCGCTCGGACCTGGGGATGGACTATGGCTACACCTTC
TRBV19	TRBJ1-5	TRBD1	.	CASSSDRGNQPQHF	TGTGCCAGTAGTAGTGACAGGGGCAATCAGCCCCAGCATTTT
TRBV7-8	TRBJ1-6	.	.	CASSQRVAPLHF	TGTGCCAGCAGCCAGCGGGTTGCACCCCTCCACTTT
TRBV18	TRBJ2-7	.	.	CASSNTGAYEQYF	TGTGCCAGCTCCAATACAGGTGCCTACGAGCAGTACTTC
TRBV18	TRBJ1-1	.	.	CASSLHRETEAFF	TGTGCCAGCTCACTCCACAGGGAGACTGAAGCTTTCTTT
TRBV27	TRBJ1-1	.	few	CASSTFRLEGTFF	TGTGCCAGCAGTACTTTCAGGTTGGAGGGTACTTTCTTT
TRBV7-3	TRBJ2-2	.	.	CASSFDAGALVGELFF	TGTGCCAGCAGCTTCGATGCGGGGGCTCTGGTAGGGGAGCTGTTTTTT
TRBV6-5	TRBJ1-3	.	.	CASSRTLGNTIYF	TGTGCCAGCAGCAGGACACTCGGAAACACCATATATTTT
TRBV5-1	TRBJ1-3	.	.	CASSLGPARRAGNTIYF	TGCGCCAGCAGCTTGGGGCCAGCCAGACGAGCAGGAAACACCATATATTTT
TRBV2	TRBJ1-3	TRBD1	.	CASSEAPGTAGNTIYF	TGTGCCAGCAGTGAAGCGCCCGGGACAGCTGGAAACACCATATATTTT
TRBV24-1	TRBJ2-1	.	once	CATSESGTRSYNEQFF	TGTGCCACCAGTGAAAGCGGGACACGTTCCTACAATGAGCAGTTCTTC
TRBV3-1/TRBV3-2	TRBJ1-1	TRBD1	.	CASSRRQGQATEAFF	TGTGCCAGCAGCCGGAGACAGGGGCAGGCCACTGAAGCTTTCTTT
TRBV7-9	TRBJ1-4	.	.	CASSLSGTTNEKLFF	TGTGCCAGCAGCTTATCGGGCACCACTAATGAAAAACTGTTTTTT
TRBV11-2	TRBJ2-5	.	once	CASSLPGRETQYF	TGTGCCAGCAGCTTACCGGGGAGGGAGACCCAGTACTTC
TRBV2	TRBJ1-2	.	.	CASSEAGSYGYTF	TGTGCCAGCAGTGAGGCGGGAAGCTATGGCTACACCTTC
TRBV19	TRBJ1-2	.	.	CASSPRINYGYTF	TGTGCCAGTAGTCCACGGATTAACTATGGCTACACCTTC
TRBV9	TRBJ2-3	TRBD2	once	CASSVGSGGSTSTDTQYF	TGTGCCAGCAGCGTCGGAAGCGGGGGCTCTACTAGCACAGATACGCAGTATTTT
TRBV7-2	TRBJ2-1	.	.	CASSSSGTSRWDEQFF	TGTGCCAGCAGCTCCTCCGGGACTTCGAGGTGGGATGAGCAGTTCTTC
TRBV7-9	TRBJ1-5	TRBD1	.	CASSQSTGDQPQHF	TGTGCCAGCAGCCAGTCGACAGGGGATCAGCCCCAGCATTTT
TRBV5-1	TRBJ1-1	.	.	CASSLELEAGAFF	TGCGCCAGCAGCTTGGAATTAGAGGCGGGAGCTTTCTTT
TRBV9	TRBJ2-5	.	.	CASSAVDGTSKQETQYF	TGTGCCAGCAGCGCGGTTGACGGGACTTCGAAACAAGAGACCCAGTACTTC
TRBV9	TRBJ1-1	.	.	CASSVAGGGDTEAFF	TGTGCCAGCAGCGTAGCTGGGGGAGGAGACACTGAAGCTTTCTTT